A selection of T cell receptor beta chains follows, all from one sample in a study of molecular identifiers for immune sequencing clone quantification. MiXCR, run by TCRdb on the PCR reads, gives a single entry per CDR3 protein. The sample carries hundreds of thousands of distinct CDR3 sequences, about 25% recorded once. Input material: naive CD8+ T cells from blood, with Jurkat cell RNA spiked in. The receptors stem from a human donor in good health. Some libraries in this study had Jurkat cell RNA spiked in. Each CDR3 is given with its conserved first and last residue. The D gene is left open where the match is weak. Where a row states a size, it is once, few, many or the class of an expanded clone; other rows omit it.

many	NA	TRBV14	TRBJ1-2	CASSRSGTPGGYTF	TGTGCCAGCAGCCGATCAGGTACCCCAGGCGGCTACACCTTC
many	TRBD2	TRBV6-5	TRBJ2-7	CASRGLAETYEQYF	TGTGCCAGCAGAGGACTAGCGGAGACCTACGAGCAGTACTTC
NA	NA	TRBV7-6	TRBJ2-1	CASSLYGTYNEQFF	TGTGCCAGCAGCTTATATGGGACCTACAATGAGCAGTTCTTC
NA	NA	TRBV19	TRBJ2-7	CASSIGTRGISYEQYF	TGTGCCAGTAGTATAGGCACGCGTGGTATCTCCTACGAGCAGTACTTC
NA	TRBD1	TRBV20-1	TRBJ1-6	CSARDHKGQGTNSPLHF	TGCAGTGCTAGAGACCACAAGGGACAGGGGACTAATTCACCCCTCCACTTT
few	NA	TRBV12-3/TRBV12-4	TRBJ2-7	CASSFSRWQGNEQYF	TGTGCCAGCAGTTTTTCGCGGTGGCAGGGCAACGAGCAGTACTTC
many	NA	TRBV5-1	TRBJ2-7	CASSTTGGTYEQYF	TGCGCCAGCAGCACCACTGGGGGCACCTACGAGCAGTACTTC
few	NA	TRBV10-1	TRBJ2-7	CASSEFGTPYEQYF	TGCGCCAGCAGTGAGTTCGGGACACCCTACGAGCAGTACTTC
few	NA	TRBV27	TRBJ2-7	CASSFRGKSYEQYF	TGTGCCAGCAGCTTCCGGGGAAAATCCTACGAGCAGTACTTC
few	NA	TRBV7-9	TRBJ1-1	CASSSRDSPASAFF	TGTGCCAGCAGCTCCCGGGACTCCCCTGCATCAGCTTTCTTT
NA	NA	TRBV6-2/TRBV6-3	TRBJ1-1	CASSTTTGIHWSEAFF	TGTGCCAGCAGCACTACTACGGGAATCCATTGGAGTGAAGCTTTCTTT
NA	NA	TRBV30	TRBJ2-1	CAWSVRGSRYNEQFF	TGTGCCTGGAGTGTCCGGGGAAGTCGGTACAATGAGCAGTTCTTC
NA	TRBD1	TRBV18	TRBJ2-7	CASSPRDSVDEQYF	TGTGCCAGCTCACCTAGGGACAGTGTAGATGAGCAGTACTTC
NA	NA	TRBV4-3	TRBJ2-7	CASSPALEEYEQYF	TGCGCCAGCAGCCCCGCCCTGGAGGAGTACGAGCAGTACTTC
many	NA	TRBV7-8	TRBJ1-5	CASGGAYNQPQHF	TGTGCCAGCGGGGGGGCCTACAATCAGCCCCAGCATTTT
NA	NA	TRBV7-9	TRBJ2-7	CASSLVESAYERYF	TGTGCCAGCAGCTTAGTAGAGTCGGCCTACGAGCGGTACTTC
many	TRBD1	TRBV4-3	TRBJ1-1	CASSQGQGVEAFF	TGCGCCAGCAGCCAAGGACAGGGGGTTGAAGCTTTCTTT
NA	NA	TRBV6-5	TRBJ1-5	CASSYDQGQPQHF	TGTGCCAGCAGTTACGACCAGGGTCAGCCCCAGCATTTT
NA	NA	TRBV7-6	TRBJ1-1	CASSLAIGYTEAFF	TGTGCCAGCAGCTTAGCGATAGGGTACACTGAAGCTTTCTTT
NA	NA	TRBV28	TRBJ2-1	CASSRRTILSEQFF	TGTGCCAGCTCCAGACGAACCATTTTATCTGAGCAGTTCTTC
many	NA	TRBV29-1	TRBJ1-4	CSVAGGQLGEKLFF	TGCAGCGTCGCCGGCGGGCAGCTGGGGGAAAAACTGTTTTTT
many	NA	TRBV29-1	TRBJ1-1	CSVELGIPEAFF	TGCAGCGTTGAATTGGGGATCCCTGAAGCTTTCTTT
NA	NA	TRBV28	TRBJ1-5	CASSFLGEGNQPQHF	TGTGCCAGCAGTTTTTTAGGGGAGGGCAATCAGCCCCAGCATTTT
NA	NA	TRBV12-3/TRBV12-4	TRBJ1-2	CASSLEVGGRVISLNYGYTF	TGTGCCAGCAGTTTAGAGGTCGGGGGCAGGGTAATTTCCTTGAACTATGGCTACACCTTC
few	NA	TRBV20-1	TRBJ2-5	CSAATGLETQYF	TGCAGTGCTGCCACAGGGTTGGAGACCCAGTACTTC
many	NA	TRBV7-3	TRBJ1-1	CASSLTGAANTEAFF	TGTGCCAGCAGCTTAACCGGGGCAGCGAACACTGAAGCTTTCTTT
many	TRBD1	TRBV27	TRBJ2-3	CASGDSQSSTDTQYF	TGTGCCAGCGGGGACAGCCAGTCTAGCACAGATACGCAGTATTTT
many	TRBD1	TRBV6-2/TRBV6-3	TRBJ1-5	CASSERGLGNQPQHF	TGTGCCAGCAGTGAAAGGGGGCTGGGCAATCAGCCCCAGCATTTT
many	NA	TRBV5-5	TRBJ2-3	CASSLWDTSTDTQYF	TGTGCCAGCAGCTTGTGGGACACCAGCACAGATACGCAGTATTTT
NA	NA	TRBV6-2/TRBV6-3	TRBJ2-5	CASSYTDYSEEPQYF	TGTGCCAGCAGTTACACGGACTACTCGGAAGAGCCCCAGTACTTC
NA	NA	TRBV19	TRBJ2-1	CASSIDLFFPGTNEQFF	TGTGCCAGTAGTATAGATCTCTTTTTCCCAGGGACCAATGAGCAGTTCTTC